This TCR beta chain was recovered during a study of shared clonotypes between healthy human individuals. Assay: immunoSEQ multiplex PCR; the TCRdb copy retains only in-frame clones and omits some. The data show millions of clones, about 95% seen once. Trimming took 5 bases from V and 6 from J; bases not matched to a gene: 6. This CDR3 spans 14 amino acids. Germline V gives CDR1 SGHRS, CDR2 YFSETQ. Naive CD8 populations comprised CD45RO-negative cells positively selected for CCR7, excluding terminally differentiated effector memory CD45RA+ cells. Sequencing was done on a sample of naive CD8+ T cells sorted from blood. The clonotype originates from a man younger than 30 in good health. This sequence joins TRBV5-1 and TRBJ2-3; the match to TRBD2 covers 10 bases. CDR3 sequence: CASSLLAGVDTQYF. Here the CDR3 DNA reads TGCGCCAGCAGTCTTCTAGCGGGAGTTGATACGCAGTATTTT.